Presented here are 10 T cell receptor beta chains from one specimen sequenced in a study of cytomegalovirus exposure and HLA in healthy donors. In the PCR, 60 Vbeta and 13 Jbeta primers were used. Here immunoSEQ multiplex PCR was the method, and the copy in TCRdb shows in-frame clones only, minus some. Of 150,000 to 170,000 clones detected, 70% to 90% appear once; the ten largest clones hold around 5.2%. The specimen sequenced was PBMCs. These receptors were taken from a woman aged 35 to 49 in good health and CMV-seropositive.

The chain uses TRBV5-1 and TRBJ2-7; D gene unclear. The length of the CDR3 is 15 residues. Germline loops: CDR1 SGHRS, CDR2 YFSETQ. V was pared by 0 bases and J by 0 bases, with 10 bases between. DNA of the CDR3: TGCGCCAGCAGCTTGGGACTGGTGAGCTCCTACGAGCAGTACTTC. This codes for CASSLGLVSSYEQYF.

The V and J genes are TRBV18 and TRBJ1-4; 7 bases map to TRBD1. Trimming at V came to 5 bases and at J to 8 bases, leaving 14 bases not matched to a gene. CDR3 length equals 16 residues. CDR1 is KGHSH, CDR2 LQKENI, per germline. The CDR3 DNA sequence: TGTGCCAGCTCAACAACACGACAGGGCGAGGGGGAAAAACTGTTTTTT. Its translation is CASSTTRQGEGEKLFF.

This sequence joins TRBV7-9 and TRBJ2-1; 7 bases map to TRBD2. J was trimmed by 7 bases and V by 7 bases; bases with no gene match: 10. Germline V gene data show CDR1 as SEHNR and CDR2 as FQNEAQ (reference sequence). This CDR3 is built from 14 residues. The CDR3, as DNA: TGTGCCAGCACCGAAGCGGGGACGGAGAATGAGCAGTTCTTC. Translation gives CASTEAGTENEQFF. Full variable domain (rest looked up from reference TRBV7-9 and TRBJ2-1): DTGVSQNPRHKITKRGQNVTFRCDPISEHNRLYWYRQTLGQGPEFLTYFQNEAQLEKSRLLSDRFSAERPKGSFSTLEIQRTEQGDSAMYLCASTEAGTENEQFFGPGTRLTVL.

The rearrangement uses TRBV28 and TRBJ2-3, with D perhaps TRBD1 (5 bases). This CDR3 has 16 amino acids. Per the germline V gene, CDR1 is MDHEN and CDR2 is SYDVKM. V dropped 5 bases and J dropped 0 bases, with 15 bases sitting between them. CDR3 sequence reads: CASSPMDTSSTDTQYF. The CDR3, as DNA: TGTGCCAGCAGTCCCATGGACACCTCAAGCACAGATACGCAGTATTTT. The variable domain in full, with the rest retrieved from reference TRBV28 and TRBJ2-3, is DVKVTQSSRYLVKRTGEKVFLECVQDMDHENMFWYRQDPGLGLRLIYFSYDVKMKEKGDIPEGYSVSREKKERFSLILESASTNQTSMYLCASSPMDTSSTDTQYFGPGTRLTVL.

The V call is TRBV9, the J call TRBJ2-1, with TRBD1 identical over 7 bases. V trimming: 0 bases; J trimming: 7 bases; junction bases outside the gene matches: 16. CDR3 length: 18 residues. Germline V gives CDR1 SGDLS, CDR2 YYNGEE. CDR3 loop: CASSVEVVGRQGINEQFF. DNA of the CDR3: TGTGCCAGCAGCGTAGAAGTGGTGGGGAGACAGGGTATAAATGAGCAGTTCTTC. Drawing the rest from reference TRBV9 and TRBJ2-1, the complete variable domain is DSGVTQTPKHLITATGQRVTLRCSPRSGDLSVYWYQQSLDQGLQFLIQYYNGEERAKGNILERFSAQQFPDLHSELNLSSLELGDSALYFCASSVEVVGRQGINEQFFGPGTRLTVL.

As DNA, the CDR3 is TGTGCCAGCAGCCACAGGTTTAGCACAGATACGCAGTATTTT. This sequence encodes CASSHRFSTDTQYF. The V gene is TRBV7-8, the J gene TRBJ2-3; a possible D gene is TRBD1 (5 bases). The CDR3 covers 14 residues. Deletions cut 5 bases from V and 0 bases from J, with 9 bases between. Germline assignment: CDR1 SGHVS and CDR2 FQNEAQ.

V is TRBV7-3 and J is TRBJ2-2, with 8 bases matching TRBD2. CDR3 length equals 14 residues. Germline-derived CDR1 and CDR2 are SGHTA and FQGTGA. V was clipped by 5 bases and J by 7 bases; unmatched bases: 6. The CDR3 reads CASSLTGGVGELFF. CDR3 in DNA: TGTGCCAGCAGCCTTACCGGGGGGGTCGGGGAGCTGTTTTTT. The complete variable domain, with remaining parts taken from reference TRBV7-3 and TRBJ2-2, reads GAGVSQTPSNKVTEKGKYVELRCDPISGHTALYWYRQSLGQGPEFLIYFQGTGAADDSGLPNDRFFAVRPEGSVSTLKIQRTERGDSAVYLCASSLTGGVGELFFGEGSRLTVL.

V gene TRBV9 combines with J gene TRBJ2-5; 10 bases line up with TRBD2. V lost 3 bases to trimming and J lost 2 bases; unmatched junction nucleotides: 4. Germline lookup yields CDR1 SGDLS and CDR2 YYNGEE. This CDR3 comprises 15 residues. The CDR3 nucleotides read TGTGCCAGCAGCGCCTCGACTAGCGGGCAAGAGACCCAGTACTTC. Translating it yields CASSASTSGQETQYF.

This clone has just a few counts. CDR3 loop: CASSQDRGWNEKLFF. In nucleotides, the CDR3 is TGCGCCAGCAGCCAAGACAGGGGGTGGAATGAAAAACTGTTTTTT. The gene calls are TRBV4-1 and TRBJ1-4; 7 nucleotides match TRBD1. CDR3 size: 15 residues. J was trimmed by 5 bases and V by 0 bases; bases with no gene match: 3. Per the germline V gene, CDR1 is MGHRA and CDR2 is YSYEKL.

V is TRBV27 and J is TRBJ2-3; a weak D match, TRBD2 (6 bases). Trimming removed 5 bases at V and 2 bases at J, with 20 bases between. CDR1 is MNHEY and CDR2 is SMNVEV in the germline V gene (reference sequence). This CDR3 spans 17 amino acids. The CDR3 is CASSHRQTRLPTDTQYF. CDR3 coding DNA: TGTGCCAGCAGTCACCGACAGACTAGACTACCCACAGATACGCAGTATTTT.